The clone carrying this TCR beta chain was seen a handful of times. Its antigen is currently unknown. This record belongs to a study of early T cells in non-severe SARS-CoV-2 infection. On the study more broadly: Unsorted whole-blood RNA was sequenced in bulk, leaving chains unpaired. General study results and limits: VDJdb-based matching was biased toward anti-spike CD8 responses and missed private and CD4 specificities.

Per the germline V gene, CDR1 is LGHNA and CDR2 is YSLEER. The V gene lost 2 bases and the J gene lost 0 bases, with 8 bases spanning the gap. This CDR3 has 14 residues. Researchers tagged individual cDNA molecules with unique molecular identifiers. TCRdb processed the 5' RACE reads anew with MiXCR; each CDR3 protein has one entry. This table holds over 60,000 distinct CDR3 sequences, under 15% found once. The rearrangement uses TRBV4-3 and TRBJ2-7; D gene uncertain. This clonotype was sampled from an adult who was a healthcare worker with PCR-confirmed SARS-CoV-2 infection or an uninfected control (not recorded which). The sample taken for sequencing was whole blood. CDR3 sequence: CASSQRSLSYEQYF. For the CDR3, the DNA is TGCGCCAGCAGCCAAAGGTCCCTCTCCTACGAGCAGTACTTC.